This T cell receptor beta chain is drawn from a study of cytomegalovirus exposure and HLA in healthy donors. Notes on the study in general: Earlier findings revealed that most TCR beta V segments proved productive either about 87% or about 30% of the time. Presence/absence analyses supposed approximately even sequencing depth among donors. Certain sequence variants were highly shared and formed a cluster, and this cluster was likely a sequencing artifact.

As for this clone: Its antigen remains unidentified.

Both 60 Vbeta primers and 13 Jbeta primers went into the PCR. Produced via immunoSEQ multiplex PCR; TCRdb's table is partial and in-frame only. The data show about 120,000 clones, approximately 82% seen once. V was cut by 0 bases and J by 7 bases, with 13 bases left in between. This CDR3 comprises 14 residues. Looked up from germline, CDR1 is SGHDT and CDR2 is YYEEEE. This sequence was found in a young man in good health and CMV-seropositive. The gene calls are TRBV5-6 and TRBJ1-1; no reliable D call. The sequenced sample was PBMCs. In nucleotides, the CDR3 is TGTGCCAGCAGCTTGGTCGGCTTAGAGGGTGAAGCTTTCTTT. It is translated as CASSLVGLEGEAFF.